These 22 T cell receptor beta chains were all obtained from the same sample, sequenced in a study of type 1 regulatory T cells. Their recognized antigens are unknown. TCRdb reanalysed the reads using MiXCR and keeps one entry per CDR3 protein. The sample consists of fewer than 75,000 distinct CDR3 sequences, nearly 50% of them appearing once. Material for sequencing was cultured non-Tr1 T cells, either the whole culture or a sorted T cell fraction (not recorded which). These receptors originate from a human donor in good health.

This clonotype was seen more than once but under ten times. The chain couples TRBV2 to TRBJ2-5; 7 bases fit TRBD1. The length of the CDR3 is 15 residues. J lost 6 bases, V lost 1 base, and 8 bases had no gene match. Germline V CDR1 and CDR2: SNHLY, FYNNEI. Here the CDR3 reads CASSEVTGSVQTQYF. The CDR3 coding sequence is TGTGCCAGCAGTGAAGTGACAGGGAGTGTGCAGACCCAGTACTTC.

This clonotype was counted a few times. The J gene is TRBJ2-7, the V gene TRBV6-2 or TRBV6-3; 9 bases map to TRBD1. CDR1 is MNHEY, CDR2 SVGEGT, per germline. This CDR3 has 15 residues. The junction had 4 bases not matched to a gene; V was cut back by 0 bases and J by 4 bases. The CDR3 sequence: CASSYSTGGKYEQYF. As DNA, the CDR3 is TGTGCCAGCAGTTACTCGACAGGGGGGAAGTACGAGCAGTACTTC.

The chain uses TRBV10-3 and TRBJ1-3; unclear D gene. The CDR3 spans 13 residues. Trimming shortened V by 0 bases and J by 11 bases, and 11 bases separated the two germline ends. The germline CDR1 and CDR2 sequences are ENHRY and SYGVKD. The CDR3 reads CAISESSGSAIYF. The CDR3 nucleotides read TGTGCCATCAGTGAGTCGTCGGGCAGCGCCATATATTTT.

This clonotype was counted many times. V usage is TRBV7-2 and J usage is TRBJ2-7, with D possibly being TRBD2 (6 bases). Looked up from germline, CDR1 is SGHTA and CDR2 is FQGNSA. The CDR3 contains 15 residues. V lost 5 bases to trimming and J lost 4 bases, with 18 bases between them. This chain's CDR3 is CASSLGVGLIYEQYF. CDR3 in DNA: TGTGCCAGCAGCCTAGGGGTGGGACTGATATACGAGCAGTACTTC. The full variable domain, its missing parts supplied by reference TRBV7-2 and TRBJ2-7, is GAGVSQSPSNKVTEKGKDVELRCDPISGHTALYWYRQSLGQGLEFLIYFQGNSAPDKSGLPSDRFSAERTGGSVSTLTIQRTQQEDSAVYLCASSLGVGLIYEQYFGPGTRLTVT.

The chain has TRBV7-4 and TRBJ2-5, with D possibly called TRBD1 or TRBD2 (5 bases each). V lost 5 bases, J lost 4 bases, and 20 bases lay in between. Germline CDR1 is SGHVT and CDR2 is SQSDAQ. This CDR3 spans 16 amino acids. CDR3 sequence reads: CASSPRSNLRGETQYF. Written as DNA, the CDR3 is TGTGCCAGCAGCCCTAGGAGCAATTTGAGGGGAGAGACCCAGTACTTC.

The chain couples TRBV5-6 to TRBJ2-2; D ambiguous. The CDR3 has 13 amino acids. With 3 bases removed from V and 5 bases from J, the gap between germline ends came to 8 bases. The V gene's germline CDR1 is SGHDT and CDR2 YYEEEE. Here the CDR3 reads CASSWAGTGELFF. CDR3 DNA: TGTGCCAGCAGCTGGGCAGGTACCGGGGAGCTGTTTTTT.

This chain joins TRBV5-1 and TRBJ1-5, with a possible D match to TRBD1 (5 bases). Deletions cut 4 bases from V and 4 bases from J, with 12 bases between. Germline CDR1 and CDR2: SGHRS and YFSETQ. The CDR3 consists of 14 residues. CDR3 nucleotide sequence: TGCGCCAGCAGCCCGGGGGAGGGGAATCAGCCCCAGCATTTT. It translates to CASSPGEGNQPQHF. Looking up the rest from reference TRBV5-1 and TRBJ1-5 gives the full variable domain: KAGVTQTPRYLIKTRGQQVTLSCSPISGHRSVSWYQQTPGQGLQFLFEYFSETQRNKGNFPGRFSGRQFSNSRSEMNVSTLELGDSALYLCASSPGEGNQPQHFGDGTRLSIL.

The chain uses TRBV14 and TRBJ2-2; 8 bases are shared with TRBD1. Germline-derived CDR1 and CDR2 are SGHDN and FVKESK. This CDR3 comprises 19 residues. Trimming cost V 4 bases and J 0 bases; bases outside gene matches: 13. The CDR3 sequence: CASSPRRQGFYANTGELFF. Here the CDR3 DNA reads TGTGCCAGCAGCCCCAGACGACAGGGGTTTTACGCGAACACCGGGGAGCTGTTTTTT.

CDR3 DNA: TGTGCCAGCAGTTTCAGGACGGCGAACACCGGGGAGCTGTTTTTT. Amino acids: CASSFRTANTGELFF. This sequence joins TRBV12-3 or TRBV12-4 and TRBJ2-2, with D unresolved. V was trimmed by 3 bases and J by 0 bases, leaving 8 bases between them. CDR3 length: 15 amino acids.

The sample holds a few counts of this clonotype. The chain recombines TRBV2 with TRBJ2-7, with 10 bases matching TRBD2. The CDR3 consists of 14 residues. Germline V gene lookup returns CDR1 SNHLY and CDR2 FYNNEI. The junction had 4 bases not matched to a gene; V was cut back by 5 bases and J by 3 bases. The CDR3 sequence: CASSPSGGSYEQYF. CDR3 sequence (DNA): TGTGCCAGCAGTCCTAGCGGGGGTAGCTACGAGCAGTACTTC. Filled out from reference TRBV2 and TRBJ2-7, the complete variable domain reads EPEVTQTPSHQVTQMGQEVILRCVPISNHLYFYWYRQILGQKVEFLVSFYNNEISEKSEIFDDQFSVERPDGSNFTLKIRSTKLEDSAMYFCASSPSGGSYEQYFGPGTRLTVT.

CDR3: CASSGDTGHEQYF. The DNA of the CDR3 is TGTGCCAGCAGTGGCGACACGGGACACGAGCAGTACTTC. This chain connects TRBV2 to TRBJ2-7; the D call may be TRBD1 or TRBD2 (5 bases each). The germline V and J ends were trimmed by 4 bases and 5 bases, with 12 bases remaining between them. The germline CDR1 and CDR2 sequences are SNHLY and FYNNEI. The CDR3 length is 13 residues.

The V call is TRBV20-1, the J call TRBJ1-2, with D unresolved. With 6 bases removed from V and 2 bases from J, the gap between germline ends came to 19 bases. The CDR3 totals 15 residues. Per the germline V gene, CDR1 is DFQATT and CDR2 is SNEGSKA (reference sequence). CDR3 loop: CSAPVPRLTNYGYTF. The CDR3 nucleotides read TGCAGTGCGCCGGTACCGCGGCTGACAAACTATGGCTACACCTTC.

This clonotype was seen more than once but under ten times. This rearrangement joins TRBV6-2 or TRBV6-3 to TRBJ2-4, with a tentative D call TRBD2 (5 bases). CDR1 and CDR2 from the germline V gene are MNHEY and SVGEGT. This CDR3 region has 12 residues. V lost 8 bases and J 4 bases, leaving 9 bases between the germline ends. CDR3 in DNA: TGTGCCAGCCAGGAGGCTAAAAACATTCAGTACTTC. Residues: CASQEAKNIQYF.

This clonotype has only a few counts. The chain combines TRBV5-1 with TRBJ1-1; D is ambiguous. Germline-derived CDR1 and CDR2 are SGHRS and YFSETQ. The CDR3 covers 13 residues. Trimming removed 5 bases from V and 1 base from J, with 9 bases in between. CDR3 protein: CASRREANTEAFF. The DNA of the CDR3 is TGCGCCAGCAGGAGGGAGGCGAACACTGAAGCTTTCTTT.

V and J are TRBV18 and TRBJ1-2; no reliable D call. The CDR3 is 14 amino acids. Looked up from germline, CDR1 is KGHSH and CDR2 is LQKENI. Trimming stripped 6 bases from V and 4 bases from J, with 15 bases between. The CDR3 region has the DNA TGTGCCAGCTCTCCCGGACCCCCCTCCTATGGCTACACCTTC. This codes for CASSPGPPSYGYTF.

The chain recombines TRBV7-2 with TRBJ2-5, with TRBD2 identical over 8 bases. The germline V gene has CDR1 SGHTA and CDR2 FQGNSA. V was clipped by 4 bases and J by 5 bases; unmatched bases: 9. This CDR3 is built from 15 residues. CDR3 sequence reads: CASSSQRGLGETQYF. Here the CDR3 DNA reads TGTGCCAGCAGCTCACAGCGGGGGCTGGGGGAGACCCAGTACTTC. Full variable domain (rest looked up from reference TRBV7-2 and TRBJ2-5): GAGVSQSPSNKVTEKGKDVELRCDPISGHTALYWYRQSLGQGLEFLIYFQGNSAPDKSGLPSDRFSAERTGGSVSTLTIQRTQQEDSAVYLCASSSQRGLGETQYFGPGTRLLVL.

The V gene is TRBV20-1, the J gene TRBJ1-4, with TRBD1 identical over 8 bases. There are 13 residues in the CDR3. The V gene's germline CDR1 is DFQATT and CDR2 SNEGSKA (reference sequence). V trimming: 6 bases; J trimming: 7 bases; junction bases outside the gene matches: 7. CDR3 in amino acids: CSATDRVTEKLFF. For the CDR3, the DNA is TGCAGTGCAACGGACAGGGTAACTGAAAAACTGTTTTTT.

This clonotype was seen only a few times. The J gene is TRBJ2-1, the V gene TRBV12-3 or TRBV12-4, with 7 nucleotides matching TRBD2. This CDR3 comprises 17 residues. Losses at the gene ends were 6 bases for V and 3 bases for J; bases not matched to a gene: 14. The CDR3 DNA follows: TGTGCCAGCAGCTCCCCCCGCGGGGGTGGTCTCTACAATGAGCAGTTCTTC. Protein product: CASSSPRGGGLYNEQFF.

This chain joins TRBV18 and TRBJ1-4, with 9 bases matching TRBD1. V dropped 6 bases and J dropped 5; count of bases not matched to a gene: 10. The length of the CDR3 is 16 residues. CDR1 is KGHSH and CDR2 is LQKENI in the germline V gene. CDR3 bases: TGTGCCAGCTCTCCAAGTCGGGACAGGGTGAATGAAAAACTGTTTTTT. This encodes CASSPSRDRVNEKLFF.

J is TRBJ2-1 and V is TRBV15, with TRBD1 matching over 7 bases. V was pared by 1 base and J by 6 bases, with 6 bases of the junction left unmatched. CDR3 length: 15 amino acids. In germline, CDR1 is LNHNV, CDR2 YYDKDF (reference sequence). The CDR3 region is CATSRVLQGFNEQFF. CDR3 sequence (DNA): TGTGCCACCAGCAGAGTCCTACAGGGGTTCAATGAGCAGTTCTTC.

This clonotype was seen a handful of times. The gene calls are TRBV20-1 and TRBJ1-6, with a possible D match to TRBD1 (5 bases). V dropped 1 base and J dropped 5 bases, with 12 bases sitting between them. This CDR3 is 15 amino acids long. Per the germline V gene, CDR1 is DFQATT and CDR2 is SNEGSKA (reference sequence). CDR3 region: CSARAAGRNNSPLHF. CDR3 nucleotide sequence: TGCAGTGCTAGAGCCGCGGGACGGAATAATTCACCCCTCCACTTT.

The chain couples TRBV6-6 to TRBJ1-2; 7 nucleotides match TRBD1. The CDR3 totals 14 residues. Looked up from germline, CDR1 is MNHNY and CDR2 is SVGAGI (reference sequence). Trimming took 5 bases from V and 2 from J; bases not matched to a gene: 5. CDR3 nucleotides: TGTGCCAGCAGTAGACAGGGCCTAAACTATGGCTACACCTTC. It is translated as CASSRQGLNYGYTF.